Given below is one T cell receptor (beta chain) in context. The antigen is undetermined. The data were obtained in a study of cytomegalovirus exposure and HLA in healthy donors. Study-wide points: Productive rates of about 90% or about 30% were seen for most TCR beta V segments in an earlier analysis. In a later analysis, at a false discovery rate of 0.05, roughly 18,000 TCR beta sequences were associated with HLA alleles.

Primers included in the PCR were 60 Vbeta and 13 Jbeta primers. The repertoire was sequenced with immunoSEQ multiplex PCR; TCRdb's copy has only in-frame clones and lacks some. Here the sample spans under 130,000 clones, around three quarters being singletons. This sequence originates from a man in his forties or fifties in good health and CMV-seropositive. Source material: PBMCs.

The CDR3 sequence is CASSWDIIWDRYEKLFF. The CDR3 DNA sequence: TGTGCCAGCAGCTGGGACATTATATGGGACAGATATGAAAAACTGTTTTTT. The chain joins TRBV7-3 to TRBJ1-4, with 7 bases lining up with TRBD1. J lost 6 bases, V lost 4 bases, and 14 bases had no gene match. The CDR3 is 17 amino acids. Germline V gives CDR1 SGHTA, CDR2 FQGTGA.